The 23 T cell receptor beta chains given below trace back to one sample, sequenced in a study of identical twins. MiXCR, run by TCRdb on the 5' RACE reads, gives a single entry per CDR3 protein. This table has around 530,000 distinct CDR3 sequences, 13% to 15% appearing once. The sample was also linked to a second study, of yellow fever vaccine responses in identical twins.

Sequenced sample: CD4+ T cells sorted from blood. These receptors came from a young woman in good health.

This clonotype appeared a few times. V and J are TRBV20-1 and TRBJ1-1; 7 bases map to TRBD1. The CDR3 spans 14 residues. Per the germline V gene, CDR1 is DFQATT and CDR2 is SNEGSKA (reference sequence). Trimming cost V 0 bases and J 5 bases; bases outside gene matches: 6. The CDR3 nucleotides are TGCAGTGCTAGAGAGGCCAGGGGGGTGACTGAAGCTTTCTTT. It is translated as CSAREARGVTEAFF.

A few counts support this clonotype. The gene calls are TRBV28 and TRBJ2-1; D gene unclear. V lost 3 bases and J lost 3, with 18 bases in between. The CDR3 has 17 residues. The V gene's germline CDR1 is MDHEN and CDR2 SYDVKM. The CDR3 reads CASSFLKGSLDYNEQFF. CDR3 DNA: TGTGCCAGCAGTTTCCTTAAGGGCAGTTTAGACTACAATGAGCAGTTCTTC.

This clonotype was counted only a few times. The chain combines TRBV19 with TRBJ2-1, with D possibly matching TRBD1 (6 bases). The germline CDR1 and CDR2 sequences are LNHDA and SQIVND (reference sequence). The length of the CDR3 is 16 residues. V gave up 4 bases and J gave up 0 bases, with 13 bases separating them. The CDR3 region has the DNA TGTGCCAGTAGTAGAGAGGGGGTTAGCTCCTACAATGAGCAGTTCTTC. It specifies CASSREGVSSYNEQFF.

This clonotype was seen a few times. This rearrangement joins TRBV18 to TRBJ2-3; TRBD1 matches 10 bases. The V gene end was trimmed by 6 bases and the J gene end by 2 bases; junction bases not matched to a gene: 11. The CDR3 runs 17 residues. The germline V gene encodes CDR1 KGHSH and CDR2 LQKENI. As DNA, the CDR3 is TGTGCCAGCTCCGCAGCGGGACAGGGGTCCCCCACAGATACGCAGTATTTT. Protein sequence: CASSAAGQGSPTDTQYF.

A few counts support this clonotype. The chain links TRBV20-1 to TRBJ1-1; D gene uncertain. The CDR3 is 14 residues long. Per the germline V gene, CDR1 is DFQATT and CDR2 is SNEGSKA (reference sequence). The V gene lost 0 bases and the J gene lost 1 base, with 9 bases spanning the gap. In DNA, the CDR3 is TGCAGTGCTAGAGATCCAGGAGGGAACACTGAAGCTTTCTTT. Its protein product is CSARDPGGNTEAFF.

This clonotype was seen a handful of times. The rearrangement links TRBV28 to TRBJ2-7; D ambiguous. The germline CDR1 and CDR2 sequences are MDHEN and SYDVKM. The CDR3 has 15 residues. The ends were cut back, 3 bases at V and 2 bases at J, with 14 bases in the middle. This CDR3 is CASSFVSRITYEQYF. The DNA of the CDR3 is TGTGCCAGCAGTTTCGTGTCTCGGATTACCTACGAGCAGTACTTC.

This clonotype was counted at least ten times. The chain links TRBV20-1 to TRBJ2-7; 8 nucleotides align to TRBD2. The trim removed 6 bases at V and 0 bases at J, leaving 16 bases unmatched. CDR3 size: 17 residues. CDR1 and CDR2 from the germline V gene are DFQATT and SNEGSKA (reference sequence). The chain's CDR3 is CSARMPVAGTISYEQYF. CDR3 coding DNA: TGCAGTGCCCGAATGCCAGTAGCGGGAACGATCTCCTACGAGCAGTACTTC.

Many counts were recorded for this clonotype. The V call is TRBV11-3, the J call TRBJ2-2, with 7 bases identical to TRBD1. This CDR3 region has 14 residues. In germline, CDR1 is SGHNT, CDR2 YENEEA. V lost 5 bases to trimming and J lost 7 bases; unmatched junction nucleotides: 7. CDR3 DNA sequence: TGTGCCAGCAGCCAACGACAGGGAAGCGGGGAGCTGTTTTTT. As protein: CASSQRQGSGELFF.

This clonotype showed up just a few times. The chain recombines TRBV27 with TRBJ1-2; 7 positions match TRBD1. After removal of 5 bases from V and 8 bases from J, the junction contained 17 bases not matched to a gene. This CDR3 spans 16 amino acids. CDR1 and CDR2 (germline): MNHEY, SMNVEV (reference sequence). In DNA form, the CDR3 reads TGTGCCAGCAGTCAATACTCAGACAGGGTAGTTGGAGGCTACACCTTC. This translates into CASSQYSDRVVGGYTF.

This clonotype has just a few counts. J is TRBJ2-1 and V is TRBV20-1; 15 bases match TRBD2. The J segment lost 9 bases and the V segment lost 0 bases, leaving 9 bases of the junction unmatched. The CDR3 is 17 amino acids. The germline CDR1 and CDR2 sequences are DFQATT and SNEGSKA (reference sequence). The CDR3 DNA reads as TGCAGTGCTAGAGATCCCTGGACTAGCGGGAGGGAGGGTGAGCAGTTCTTC. Its protein is CSARDPWTSGREGEQFF.

This clonotype was seen a single time. The chain recombines TRBV2 with TRBJ1-2, with TRBD1 identical over 7 bases. Germline CDR1 is SNHLY and CDR2 is FYNNEI. CDR3 length: 14 amino acids. The trim removed 6 bases at V and 2 bases at J, leaving 6 bases unmatched. DNA for the CDR3: TGTGCCAGCAGAGGGACAGCGACCAACTATGGCTACACCTTC. It encodes CASRGTATNYGYTF.

V usage is TRBV20-1 and J usage is TRBJ2-7; possibly TRBD1 or TRBD2 for D (5 bases each). The CDR3 runs to 13 residues. The germline V and J ends were trimmed by 3 bases and 3 bases, with 12 bases remaining between them. The V gene's germline CDR1 is DFQATT and CDR2 SNEGSKA (reference sequence). The CDR3 protein is CSARWGRDYEQYF. The CDR3 region has the DNA TGCAGTGCTAGGTGGGGGAGAGACTACGAGCAGTACTTC.

The rearrangement joins TRBV5-1 to TRBJ1-2, with D tentatively TRBD1 (6 bases). The CDR3 covers 15 residues. The V gene's germline CDR1 is SGHRS and CDR2 YFSETQ. Trimming removed 4 bases from V and 7 bases from J, with 20 bases in between. CDR3 residues: CASSENRDTGSGYTF. DNA for the CDR3: TGCGCCAGCAGCGAAAACCGGGACACCGGGAGTGGCTACACCTTC.

This clonotype was recorded a few times. The chain couples TRBV7-6 to TRBJ1-1, with 12 nucleotides matching TRBD1. The CDR3 loop spans 17 amino acids. The J segment lost 2 bases and the V segment lost 2 bases, leaving 6 bases of the junction unmatched. CDR1 is SGHVS, CDR2 FNYEAQ, per germline. The chain's CDR3 is CASSLFVGTGGNTEAFF. The CDR3 nucleotides read TGTGCCAGCAGCTTATTTGTGGGGACAGGGGGCAACACTGAAGCTTTCTTT. The whole variable domain, remainder taken from reference TRBV7-6 and TRBJ1-1, is GAGVSQSPRYKVTKRGQDVALRCDPISGHVSLYWYRQALGQGPEFLTYFNYEAQQDKSGLPNDRFSAERPEGSISTLTIQRTEQRDSAMYRCASSLFVGTGGNTEAFFGQGTRLTVV.

This sequence joins TRBV12-3 or TRBV12-4 and TRBJ1-5; TRBD1 is a possible D gene (5 bases). CDR3 length equals 15 residues. V was trimmed by 1 base and J by 0 bases, leaving 7 bases between them. CDR3 nucleotides: TGTGCCAGCAGTTTAGACGGACATAGCAATCAGCCCCAGCATTTT. Protein: CASSLDGHSNQPQHF.

The chain links TRBV12-3 or TRBV12-4 to TRBJ2-3; D is ambiguous. The CDR3 contains 12 residues. Trimming shortened V by 6 bases and J by 6 bases, and 10 bases separated the two germline ends. The CDR3 DNA reads as TGTGCCAGCAGCTTAAAAGAGGATACGCAGTATTTT. Its protein is CASSLKEDTQYF.

This chain joins TRBV3-1 and TRBJ2-6, with TRBD1 as a possible D gene (5 bases). Germline CDR1 LGHDT, CDR2 YNNKEL (reference sequence). The CDR3 runs to 15 residues. Between the trimmed V and J ends, which lost 4 bases and 2 bases, there was a span of 9 bases. In nucleotides, the CDR3 is TGTGCCAGCAGCCCACAGGTCCCTGGGGCCAACGTCCTGACTTTC. Amino acid sequence: CASSPQVPGANVLTF. The full variable domain, completed using reference TRBV3-1 and TRBJ2-6, is DTAVSQTPKYLVTQMGNDKSIKCEQNLGHDTMYWYKQDSKKFLKIMFSYNNKELIINETVPNRFSPKSPDKAHLNLHINSLELGDSAVYFCASSPQVPGANVLTFGAGSRLTVL.

This clonotype was seen a few times. The chain links TRBV28 to TRBJ2-5; D is possibly TRBD1 or TRBD2 (5 bases each). The germline V gene has CDR1 MDHEN and CDR2 SYDVKM. Trimming removed 6 bases from V and 7 bases from J, with 21 bases in between. CDR3 size: 15 residues. In nucleotides, the CDR3 is TGTGCCAGCAGCCTCCCCAACAGGATTGGGGGGACCCAGTACTTC. Protein sequence: CASSLPNRIGGTQYF.

This chain links TRBV7-9 with TRBJ2-1; 8 nucleotides match TRBD2. The CDR3 spans 15 residues. Looked up from germline, CDR1 is SEHNR and CDR2 is FQNEAQ (reference sequence). V gave up 3 bases and J gave up 6 bases; unmatched junction bases: 7. CDR3: CASSFIAGFFNEQFF. In nucleotides, the CDR3 is TGTGCCAGCAGCTTCATAGCGGGGTTCTTCAATGAGCAGTTCTTC.

This clonotype was detected a few times. This rearrangement joins TRBV5-1 to TRBJ2-5; no definite D call. The CDR3 covers 17 residues. Trimming removed 4 bases from V and 3 bases from J, with 22 bases in between. CDR1 SGHRS and CDR2 YFSETQ come from the germline V gene. The CDR3 sequence is CASSQLSGPAAKETQYF. Here the CDR3 DNA reads TGCGCCAGCAGCCAGCTGAGTGGGCCCGCGGCTAAAGAGACCCAGTACTTC. Drawing the rest from reference TRBV5-1 and TRBJ2-5, the complete variable domain is KAGVTQTPRYLIKTRGQQVTLSCSPISGHRSVSWYQQTPGQGLQFLFEYFSETQRNKGNFPGRFSGRQFSNSRSEMNVSTLELGDSALYLCASSQLSGPAAKETQYFGPGTRLLVL.

This clonotype was observed a handful of times. The chain combines TRBV28 with TRBJ1-5; 8 bases align to TRBD1. Germline assignment: CDR1 MDHEN and CDR2 SYDVKM. The CDR3 spans 14 residues. The J segment lost 5 bases and the V segment lost 7 bases, leaving 7 bases of the junction unmatched. CDR3 DNA: TGTGCCAGCATTAGTCAGGGGGCCCATCAGCCCCAGCATTTT. It specifies CASISQGAHQPQHF.

The chain joins TRBV7-9 to TRBJ2-1; 7 bases align to TRBD2. Per germline, CDR1 SEHNR and CDR2 FQNEAQ (reference sequence). The CDR3 is 15 residues long. V was pared by 3 bases and J by 4 bases, with 6 bases of the junction left unmatched. CDR3 amino acids: CASSFSLAVYNEQFF. In nucleotides, the CDR3 is TGTGCCAGCAGCTTCAGTCTAGCGGTATACAATGAGCAGTTCTTC.

The chain carries TRBV5-1 and TRBJ2-2; maybe TRBD2 (5 bases). V was trimmed by 7 bases and J by 8 bases, leaving 18 bases between them. CDR1 SGHRS and CDR2 YFSETQ come from the germline V gene. This CDR3 is 14 amino acids long. The CDR3, as DNA: TGCGCCAGCTCCCCCCTAGTGAGGGAGGGGGAGCTGTTTTTT. It codes for CASSPLVREGELFF.